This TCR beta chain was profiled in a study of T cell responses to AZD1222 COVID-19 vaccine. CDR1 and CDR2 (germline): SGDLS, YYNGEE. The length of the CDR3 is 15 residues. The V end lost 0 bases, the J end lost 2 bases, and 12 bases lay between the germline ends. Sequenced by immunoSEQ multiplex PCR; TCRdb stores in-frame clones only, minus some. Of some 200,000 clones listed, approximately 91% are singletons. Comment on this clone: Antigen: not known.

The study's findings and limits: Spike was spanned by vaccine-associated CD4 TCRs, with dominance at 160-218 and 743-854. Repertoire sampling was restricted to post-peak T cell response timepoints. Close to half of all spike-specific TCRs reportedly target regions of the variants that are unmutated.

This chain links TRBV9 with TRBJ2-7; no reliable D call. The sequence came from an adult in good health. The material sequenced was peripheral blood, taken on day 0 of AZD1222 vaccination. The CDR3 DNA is TGTGCCAGCAGCGTAGCGCAGGATAACACCTACGAGCAGTACTTC. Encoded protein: CASSVAQDNTYEQYF.